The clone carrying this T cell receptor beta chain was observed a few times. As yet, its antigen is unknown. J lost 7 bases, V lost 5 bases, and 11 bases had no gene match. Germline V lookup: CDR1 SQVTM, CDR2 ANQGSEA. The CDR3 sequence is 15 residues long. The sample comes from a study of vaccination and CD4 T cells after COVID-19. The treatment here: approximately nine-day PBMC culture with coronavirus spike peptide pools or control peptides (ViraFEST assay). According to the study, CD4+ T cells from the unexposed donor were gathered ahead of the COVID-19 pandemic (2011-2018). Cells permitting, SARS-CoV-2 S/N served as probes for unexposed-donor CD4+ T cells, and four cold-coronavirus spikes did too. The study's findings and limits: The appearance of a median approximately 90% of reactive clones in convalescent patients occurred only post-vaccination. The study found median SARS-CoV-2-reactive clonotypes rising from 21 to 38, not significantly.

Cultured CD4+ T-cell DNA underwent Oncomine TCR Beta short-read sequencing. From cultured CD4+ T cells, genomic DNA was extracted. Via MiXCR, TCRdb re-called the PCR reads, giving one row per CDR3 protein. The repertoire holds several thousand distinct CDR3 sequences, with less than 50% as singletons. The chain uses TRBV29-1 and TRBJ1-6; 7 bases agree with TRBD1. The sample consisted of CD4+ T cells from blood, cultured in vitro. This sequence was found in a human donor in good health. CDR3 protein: CSVRLGGAGNSPLHF. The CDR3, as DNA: TGCAGCGTTCGTCTAGGGGGCGCGGGCAATTCACCCCTCCACTTT.